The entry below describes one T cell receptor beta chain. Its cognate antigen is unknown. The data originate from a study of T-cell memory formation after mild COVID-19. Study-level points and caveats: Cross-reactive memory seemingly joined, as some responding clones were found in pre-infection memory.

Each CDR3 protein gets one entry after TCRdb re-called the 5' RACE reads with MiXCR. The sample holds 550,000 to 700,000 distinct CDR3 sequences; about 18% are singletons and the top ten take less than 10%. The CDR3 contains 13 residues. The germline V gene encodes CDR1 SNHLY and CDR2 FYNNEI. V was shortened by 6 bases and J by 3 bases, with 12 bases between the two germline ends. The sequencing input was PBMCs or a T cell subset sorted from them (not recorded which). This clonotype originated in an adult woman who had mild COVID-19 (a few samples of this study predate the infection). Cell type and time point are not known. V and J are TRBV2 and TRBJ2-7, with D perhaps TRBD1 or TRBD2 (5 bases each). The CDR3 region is CASSRDHYYEQYF. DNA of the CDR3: TGTGCCAGCAGCCGGGACCACTACTACGAGCAGTACTTC.